These 11 T cell receptor beta chains share one sample of origin, sequenced in a study of OX40 agonist ivuxolimab in advanced cancers. Preparation of the library involved the immunoSEQ multiplex PCR assay. Drawn from immuneACCESS, this table holds only the in-frame rearrangements with V and J called that TCRdb kept. Clones are partly lost; checked studies trace under half to an unresolved V gene and leave the rest unexplained. This sample has tens of thousands of clones in its table, and around 90% of those were observed once. The top ten clonotypes cover less than 0.6% of the sample. Sequenced material: CD4+ or CD8+ T cells sorted from blood, taken in a trial of the OX40 agonist ivuxolimab. These receptor sequences come from an adult with an advanced solid tumor such as melanoma, head and neck, liver or kidney cancer.

The V and J genes are TRBV18 and TRBJ2-5; perhaps TRBD1 as D (5 bases). The V end was cut by 0 bases, the J end by 5 bases, with 7 bases between. This CDR3 spans 13 amino acids. Germline CDR1 reads KGHSH; CDR2 reads LQKENI. CDR3 bases: TGTGCCAGCTCACCACCGACAGTGGAGACCCAGTACTTC. Protein: CASSPPTVETQYF. Using reference TRBV18 and TRBJ2-5 for the parts outside the CDR3, the full variable domain is NAGVMQNPRHLVRRRGQEARLRCSPMKGHSHVYWYRQLPEEGLKFMVYLQKENIIDESGMPKERFSAEFPKEGPSILRIQQVVRGDSAAYFCASSPPTVETQYFGPGTRLLVL.

The rearrangement links TRBV7-9 to TRBJ2-7; a possible D gene is TRBD2 (6 bases). CDR1 is SEHNR, CDR2 FQNEAQ, per germline (reference sequence). The CDR3 is 15 residues long. The V gene lost 4 bases and the J gene lost 5 bases, with 18 bases spanning the gap. CDR3 sequence: CASSSERGGHHEQYF. CDR3 DNA: TGTGCCAGCAGCTCCGAGAGGGGAGGTCATCACGAGCAGTACTTC.

V is TRBV7-2 and J is TRBJ2-2, with TRBD1 identical over 7 bases. The J segment lost 4 bases and the V segment lost 5 bases, leaving 10 bases of the junction unmatched. Per germline, CDR1 SGHTA and CDR2 FQGNSA. The length of the CDR3 is 16 residues. DNA for the CDR3: TGTGCCAGCAGCCTGCGACAGGGCGTTACCACCGGGGAGCTGTTTTTT. Translating it yields CASSLRQGVTTGELFF.

The count of this clone is one. This sequence joins TRBV7-2 and TRBJ2-1; D gene uncertain. The V end lost 1 base, the J end lost 3 bases, and 10 bases lay between the germline ends. The CDR3 loop spans 15 amino acids. CDR1 is SGHTA and CDR2 is FQGNSA in the germline V gene. CDR3 DNA: TGTGCCAGCAGCTTAGGCAGAAACATCTACAATGAGCAGTTCTTC. It codes for CASSLGRNIYNEQFF.

CDR3 amino acids: CASSPPGGGEQYF. CDR3 DNA sequence: TGTGCCAGCAGCCCTCCCGGGGGTGGCGAGCAGTACTTC. The V call is TRBV7-3, the J call TRBJ2-7; D perhaps matches TRBD2 (6 bases). Trimming took 5 bases from V and 6 from J, leaving 14 bases between them. The CDR3 has 13 amino acids. The germline V gene encodes CDR1 SGHTA and CDR2 FQGTGA.

The chain joins TRBV4-2 to TRBJ2-3; 9 bases are a match to TRBD2. V lost 4 bases and J lost 0; bases outside the gene matches: 8. The CDR3 runs 17 residues. In germline, CDR1 is LGHNA, CDR2 YNFKEQ. CDR3 DNA: TGTGCCAGCAGCCGAGGCTCCGGGACTAGCAGCACAGATACGCAGTATTTT. This translates into CASSRGSGTSSTDTQYF.

A few counts support this clone. This rearrangement joins TRBV5-1 to TRBJ2-1; 9 bases agree with TRBD2. CDR3 length: 15 amino acids. The junction had 9 bases not matched to a gene; V was cut back by 4 bases and J by 7 bases. In germline, CDR1 is SGHRS, CDR2 YFSETQ. The CDR3: CASSISGSPFNEQFF. The CDR3 nucleotides are TGCGCCAGCAGCATTAGCGGGAGCCCTTTTAATGAGCAGTTCTTC.

The chain joins TRBV9 to TRBJ2-3, with 7 bases matching TRBD1. CDR1 is SGDLS and CDR2 is YYNGEE in the germline V gene. There are 15 residues in the CDR3. Trimming removed 6 bases from V and 1 base from J; junction bases left unmatched: 8. The CDR3 nucleotides read TGTGCCAGCAACAGGGGAGCGGAAGGCACAGATACGCAGTATTTT. This translates into CASNRGAEGTDTQYF.

The rearrangement joins TRBV9 to TRBJ2-3; the D gene is possibly TRBD1 (5 bases). Germline V gene lookup returns CDR1 SGDLS and CDR2 YYNGEE. CDR3 size: 14 residues. Trimming removed 0 bases at V and 6 bases at J, with 11 bases between. As DNA, the CDR3 is TGTGCCAGCAGCGTAGGGGGCGCTTCCGATACGCAGTATTTT. It encodes CASSVGGASDTQYF.

The chain uses TRBV7-2 and TRBJ2-5; TRBD2 matches 11 bases. The J call may be faulty, since TRBJ2-7 better matches the DNA end. CDR1 SGHTA and CDR2 FQGNSA come from the germline V gene. This CDR3 spans 14 amino acids. In DNA, the CDR3 is TGTGCCAGCAGCTTAGTAGCGGGAGGGGTCGAGCAGTACTTC. Protein: CASSLVAGGVEQYF.

The genes are TRBV29-1 and TRBJ1-2; the D is unclear. Trimming removed 3 bases at V and 5 bases at J, with 7 bases between. The germline V gene encodes CDR1 SQVTM and CDR2 ANQGSEA. This CDR3 region has 11 residues. CDR3 coding DNA: TGCAGCGTTGAGGTTTTTTATGGCTACACCTTC. Translating gives CSVEVFYGYTF.